These 29 T cell receptor beta chains share one sample of origin, sequenced in a study (dated by TCRdb to the mid-2010s). The library was made by 5' RACE. The sequencer was an Illumina MiSeq. TCRdb reran the public reads through fastp at Q25 and MiXCR, keeping productive beta chains. Rows with one shared CDR3 protein collapse into an entry with the most common genes and DNA. This sample holds around 55,000 distinct CDR3 sequences; 20% to 25% were observed only once. Of the sample, 3.2% is held by the ten largest clones. Cells that were CD4+CD25+CD127-/low were isolated as Tregs. Sequencing input: tumor-infiltrating Tregs sorted from the breast tumor. These TCRs come from a female donor with breast cancer.

The genes are TRBV12-3 or TRBV12-4 and TRBJ2-3; 7 nucleotides line up with TRBD1. The CDR3 runs 18 residues. J gave up 0 bases and V 3 bases, and 12 bases lay outside the gene matches. In nucleotides, the CDR3 is TGTGCCAGCAGTTTGTCGCTTTTAGGGGACAGAAGCACAGATACGCAGTATTTT. It translates to CASSLSLLGDRSTDTQYF.

The chain recombines TRBV7-2 with TRBJ2-3; TRBD2 matches 9 bases. Germline lookup yields CDR1 SGHTA and CDR2 FQGNSA. The CDR3 consists of 15 residues. J was trimmed by 6 bases and V by 5 bases; bases with no gene match: 9. The CDR3: CASSESGRPGDTQYF. CDR3 DNA: TGTGCCAGCAGCGAGAGCGGGAGGCCTGGGGATACGCAGTATTTT. Full variable domain (missing parts from reference TRBV7-2 and TRBJ2-3): GAGVSQSPSNKVTEKGKDVELRCDPISGHTALYWYRQSLGQGLEFLIYFQGNSAPDKSGLPSDRFSAERTGGSVSTLTIQRTQQEDSAVYLCASSESGRPGDTQYFGPGTRLTVL.

This clonotype was detected a few times. The chain combines TRBV11-2 with TRBJ1-3, with D hard to call. Trimming took off 0 bases at V and 4 bases at J, with 10 bases between the two ends. Germline lookup yields CDR1 SGHAT and CDR2 FQNNGV. The length of the CDR3 is 15 residues. The CDR3 sequence: CASSLEIVSGNTIYF. The CDR3 coding sequence is TGTGCCAGCAGCTTAGAGATAGTATCCGGAAACACCATATATTTT.

The V and J genes are TRBV7-9 and TRBJ2-1, with 8 bases identical to TRBD2. Germline V gene lookup returns CDR1 SEHNR and CDR2 FQNEAQ (reference sequence). The CDR3 extends over 13 amino acids. Trimming cost V 5 bases and J 14 bases; bases outside gene matches: 11. The CDR3 nucleotides are TGTGCCAGCAGCACAGACGCGGGAGGAGAAGAGTTCTTC. Protein sequence: CASSTDAGGEEFF.

The V call is TRBV5-5, the J call TRBJ2-1; D perhaps matches TRBD2 (5 bases). This CDR3 spans 13 amino acids. The V gene lost 0 bases and the J gene lost 9 bases, with 10 bases spanning the gap. CDR1 SGHKS and CDR2 YYEKEE come from the germline V gene (reference sequence). The CDR3 DNA reads as TGTGCCAGCAGCTTGGGGACTTCCAGTGAGCAGTTCTTC. Translation: CASSLGTSSEQFF.

This clonotype was picked up many times. This chain links TRBV7-2 with TRBJ2-3; D is unclear. Trimming took off 5 bases at V and 10 bases at J, with 19 bases between the two ends. The CDR3 has 14 amino acids. Looked up from germline, CDR1 is SGHTA and CDR2 is FQGNSA. CDR3: CASSPGPSARAQYF. The CDR3, as DNA: TGTGCCAGCAGCCCTGGGCCCTCAGCTCGGGCGCAGTATTTT.

The V call is TRBV20-1, the J call TRBJ2-5; possible D gene TRBD2, 5 bases. CDR3 length: 12 amino acids. The germline V gene encodes CDR1 DFQATT and CDR2 SNEGSKA (reference sequence). V dropped 4 bases and J dropped 5 bases, with 11 bases sitting between them. DNA for the CDR3: TGCAGTGCTAATCGGGAAAGGGAGACCCAGTACTTC. It codes for CSANRERETQYF.

Remarks on this clonotype: The CDR3 does not end in the conserved phenylalanine or tryptophan, so this is likely a read error. The chain uses TRBV2 and TRBJ2-7, with TRBD2 matching 7 bases. V was pared by 1 base and J by 5 bases, with 8 bases of the junction left unmatched. The CDR3 totals 15 residues. Germline V gene sequence: CDR1 SNHLY, CDR2 FYNNEI. CDR3 sequence (DNA): TGTGCCAGCAGTGAAGGGAGCGGGAATCTCGACGAGCAGTACTGC. Translated: CASSEGSGNLDEQYC.

This clonotype was detected a few times. This rearrangement joins TRBV20-1 to TRBJ2-4; D perhaps matches TRBD2 (6 bases). Per germline, CDR1 DFQATT and CDR2 SNEGSKA (reference sequence). This CDR3 has 16 residues. V was clipped by 5 bases and J by 1 base, with 18 bases between them. In DNA, the CDR3 is TGCAGTGCTGACCCGACACCCGGAGGGGCCAAAAACATTCAGTACTTC. Its protein is CSADPTPGGAKNIQYF.

The chain combines TRBV20-1 with TRBJ2-2; D is ambiguous. The CDR3 is 12 amino acids. Germline-derived CDR1 and CDR2 are DFQATT and SNEGSKA (reference sequence). The V gene lost 3 bases and the J gene lost 1 base, with 3 bases spanning the gap. The CDR3 loop is CSASQNTGELFF. The CDR3 DNA reads TGCAGTGCTAGCCAGAACACCGGGGAGCTGTTTTTT.

The chain is built from TRBV7-9 and TRBJ2-5; D not resolved. Germline CDR1 reads SEHNR; CDR2 reads FQNEAQ (reference sequence). V lost 8 bases, J lost 1 base, and 14 bases lay in between. The CDR3 consists of 14 residues. As DNA, the CDR3 is TGTGCCAGCGCGGACCGCACAACCCAAGAGACCCAGTACTTC. It specifies CASADRTTQETQYF.

V usage is TRBV3-1 and J usage is TRBJ2-1; D is perhaps TRBD2 (6 bases). The V and J ends lost 6 bases and 14 bases respectively, with 20 bases between them. The CDR3 has 13 residues. Germline CDR1 is LGHDT and CDR2 is YNNKEL (reference sequence). DNA for the CDR3: TGTGCCAGCAGTTCAAGAGGGAGCGGAGGGGAGTTCTTC. Encoded protein: CASSSRGSGGEFF.

With respect to this clonotype: A much larger clone differs by one base, so this may be a read error. CDR3 region: CASRPGQENGYTF. DNA of the CDR3: TGTGCCAGCAGACCGGGACAGGAGAATGGCTACACCTTC. The chain recombines TRBV6-6 with TRBJ1-2; 8 nucleotides line up with TRBD1. The junction had 6 bases not matched to a gene; V was cut back by 6 bases and J by 6 bases. This CDR3 spans 13 amino acids. The germline V gene has CDR1 MNHNY and CDR2 SVGAGI (reference sequence).

This clonotype qualifies as medium-sized. This chain joins TRBV7-8 and TRBJ2-4, with 10 positions matching TRBD2. CDR1 and CDR2 from the germline V gene are SGHVS and FQNEAQ. The CDR3 spans 13 residues. V gave up 5 bases and J gave up 9 bases; unmatched junction bases: 4. CDR3 sequence (DNA): TGTGCCAGCAGCCCCAGCGGGAGGGGCATTCAGTACTTC. Protein: CASSPSGRGIQYF.

The table lists this clonotype with a few counts. This chain joins TRBV15 and TRBJ1-5, with no clear D. Germline CDR1 and CDR2: LNHNV and YYDKDF (reference sequence). Between the trimmed V and J ends, which lost 6 bases and 0 bases, there was a span of 12 bases. The CDR3 runs 15 residues. CDR3 coding DNA: TGTGCCACCAGTCGAGGCGGAGGTAGCAATCAGCCCCAGCATTTT. Translating it yields CATSRGGGSNQPQHF.

This clonotype was detected ten times or more. The chain combines TRBV7-6 with TRBJ2-1, with TRBD2 matching 9 bases. This CDR3 is built from 16 residues. From germline, CDR1 is SGHVS and CDR2 FNYEAQ. The J segment lost 6 bases and the V segment lost 5 bases, leaving 11 bases of the junction unmatched. The CDR3 spells CASSQRATSGTNEQFF. CDR3 coding DNA: TGTGCCAGCAGCCAGAGGGCGACTAGCGGAACCAATGAGCAGTTCTTC. Drawing the rest from reference TRBV7-6 and TRBJ2-1, the complete variable domain is GAGVSQSPRYKVTKRGQDVALRCDPISGHVSLYWYRQALGQGPEFLTYFNYEAQQDKSGLPNDRFSAERPEGSISTLTIQRTEQRDSAMYRCASSQRATSGTNEQFFGPGTRLTVL.

The J gene is TRBJ2-6, the V gene TRBV12-3 or TRBV12-4; a possible D gene is TRBD2 (6 bases). The CDR3 is made up of 15 amino acids. V was pared by 7 bases and J by 4 bases, with 14 bases between. This CDR3 is CASTWRGTGANVLTF. The CDR3 DNA follows: TGTGCCAGCACCTGGAGGGGTACCGGGGCCAACGTCCTGACTTTC.

This clonotype has a handful of counts. The gene calls are TRBV24-1 and TRBJ2-1; tentatively, D is TRBD1 or TRBD2 (5 bases each). CDR3 length equals 12 residues. The V and J ends lost 4 bases and 14 bases respectively, with 14 bases between them. Germline-derived CDR1 and CDR2 are KGHDR and SFDVKD. DNA for the CDR3: TGTGCCACCAGTGAGAAAACCGGGACGGAGTTCTTC. Amino acids: CATSEKTGTEFF.

This clonotype was detected only a few times. The chain recombines TRBV4-1 with TRBJ2-2; D might be TRBD2 (7 bases). CDR3 size: 17 residues. The germline V and J ends were trimmed by 0 bases and 5 bases, with 16 bases remaining between them. CDR1 and CDR2 (germline): MGHRA, YSYEKL. CDR3 sequence: CASSQDVGGALTGELFF. The DNA of the CDR3 is TGCGCCAGCAGCCAAGATGTTGGGGGGGCGCTGACCGGGGAGCTGTTTTTT.

This clonotype turned up a few times. V is TRBV6-2 or TRBV6-3 and J is TRBJ1-5, with a weak D call TRBD1 (5 bases). The CDR3 covers 14 residues. CDR1 is MNHEY and CDR2 is SVGEGT in the germline V gene. Deletions cut 2 bases from V and 7 bases from J, with 12 bases between. Here the CDR3 reads CASSYAGRGQPQHF. CDR3 coding DNA: TGTGCCAGCAGTTACGCAGGGAGAGGGCAGCCCCAGCATTTT.

This clonotype has ten or more counts. J is TRBJ2-6 and V is TRBV6-6, with D perhaps matching TRBD2 (6 bases). Germline CDR1 reads MNHNY; CDR2 reads SVGAGI (reference sequence). The CDR3 has 15 amino acids. V lost 10 bases and J 0 bases, leaving 13 bases between the germline ends. In DNA form, the CDR3 reads TGTGCCACCAACGTCGGGGGCTCTGGGGCCAACGTCCTGACTTTC. It yields the protein CATNVGGSGANVLTF.

This clonotype was picked up many times. V is TRBV7-9 and J is TRBJ2-7, with 8 nucleotides matching TRBD1. The trim removed 7 bases at V and 3 bases at J, leaving 5 bases unmatched. The CDR3 spans 13 residues. Germline-derived CDR1 and CDR2 are SEHNR and FQNEAQ (reference sequence). The CDR3 DNA sequence: TGTGCCAGCACCTGGACAGGGCGCTACGAGCAGTACTTC. Its protein product is CASTWTGRYEQYF.

This clonotype was seen many times. The chain has TRBV7-2 and TRBJ1-1; D is uncertain. CDR3 length equals 13 residues. Germline assignment: CDR1 SGHTA and CDR2 FQGNSA. V lost 1 base, J lost 3 bases, and 6 bases lay in between. The CDR3 bases are TGTGCCAGCAGCTTAGAACAGCACACTGAAGCTTTCTTT. Amino acids: CASSLEQHTEAFF.

V usage is TRBV6-1 and J usage is TRBJ2-2, with 7 bases lining up with TRBD1. The CDR3 length is 18 residues. Germline CDR1 is MNHNS and CDR2 is SASEGT. Trimming removed 4 bases from V and 6 bases from J; junction bases left unmatched: 17. CDR3 in DNA: TGTGCCAGCAGTGGGGTTTGGCTCAAGACAGGGTTAGCCGGGGAGCTGTTTTTT. This encodes CASSGVWLKTGLAGELFF.

Details on this clonotype: Given the absence of the conserved phenylalanine or tryptophan at the CDR3 end, a read error is likely. The CDR3 region has the DNA TGCAGCGTTGGGGATCCGGGCTATGGCTACACCTTA. Its protein product is CSVGDPGYGYTL. The chain has TRBV29-1 and TRBJ1-2; no clear D. CDR3 length equals 12 residues. The germline V gene encodes CDR1 SQVTM and CDR2 ANQGSEA. V was clipped by 4 bases and J by 4 bases, with 10 bases between them.

A remark on this clonotype: The CDR3 end shows no conserved phenylalanine or tryptophan, and so a read error is likely. The gene calls are TRBV7-3 and TRBJ2-2, with TRBD2 matching 9 bases. This CDR3 contains 18 residues. Germline V gene sequence: CDR1 SGHTA, CDR2 FQGTGA. Trimming removed 1 base from V and 4 bases from J; junction bases left unmatched: 10. The CDR3 spells CASSLRPAAGGGTGELFS. CDR3 sequence (DNA): TGTGCCAGCAGCTTAAGACCCGCAGCGGGGGGTGGCACCGGGGAGCTGTTTTCT.

On this clonotype itself: One base away lies a much larger clone, so this may be a sequencing read error. This rearrangement joins TRBV5-1 to TRBJ1-1; D unclear. This CDR3 contains 14 residues. The V gene's germline CDR1 is SGHRS and CDR2 YFSETQ. V shed 10 bases and J shed 1 base, with 17 bases lying between them. CDR3 in amino acids: CAGKVVSENTEAFF. CDR3 coding DNA: TGCGCCGGCAAGGTGGTCTCGGAGAACACTGAAGCTTTCTTT.

The sample holds a few counts of this clonotype. The chain uses TRBV28 and TRBJ2-7, with unresolved D. The V end lost 6 bases, the J end lost 6 bases, and 12 bases lay between the germline ends. CDR1 and CDR2 from the germline V gene are MDHEN and SYDVKM. The CDR3 extends over 12 amino acids. CDR3 protein: CASRDGIGEQYF. CDR3 sequence (DNA): TGTGCCAGCAGGGACGGTATAGGCGAGCAGTACTTC.

This clonotype was recorded many times. The genes are TRBV5-1 and TRBJ1-2; a weak D match, TRBD1 (5 bases). The length of the CDR3 is 14 residues. V was trimmed by 4 bases and J by 8 bases, leaving 18 bases between them. Germline CDR1 SGHRS, CDR2 YFSETQ. This CDR3 reads CASSPGGGTYGYTF. CDR3 bases: TGCGCCAGCAGCCCTGGAGGAGGGACCTACGGCTACACCTTC.